This passage covers 14 T cell receptor beta chains from one sample sequenced in a study of shared clonotypes between healthy human individuals. Only in-frame clones appear in the TCRdb table, and some are missing; sequencing was by immunoSEQ multiplex PCR. Of approximately 2.1 million clones in the sample, 85% to 95% were seen once. Sample: naive CD4+ T cells from PBMCs. Subset meaning: CD45RA+ positively selected. These receptor sequences come from a man aged 18 to 30 in good health. Some clones in this sample may be carry-over from other donors' samples.

The chain carries TRBV4-3 and TRBJ1-3; D is ambiguous. Trimming took 0 bases from V and 5 from J, leaving 11 bases between them. The germline V gene encodes CDR1 LGHNA and CDR2 YSLEER. The CDR3 consists of 15 residues. In nucleotides, the CDR3 is TGCGCCAGCAGCCAAGATCCGGACGGGAGAAACACCATATATTTT. Protein: CASSQDPDGRNTIYF.

J is TRBJ2-1 and V is TRBV5-1, with 10 nucleotides matching TRBD1. This CDR3 comprises 15 residues. Germline V gene lookup returns CDR1 SGHRS and CDR2 YFSETQ. The J segment lost 5 bases and the V segment lost 5 bases, leaving 7 bases of the junction unmatched. The CDR3 nucleotides are TGCGCCAGCAGACCGGGACAGGGGTTAAACAATGAGCAGTTCTTC. Translated: CASRPGQGLNNEQFF.

Details on this clone: Different DNA sequences within this sample yield the same CDR3. The gene calls are TRBV28 and TRBJ2-1; 8 nucleotides match TRBD2. V gave up 3 bases and J gave up 2 bases; unmatched junction bases: 6. CDR1 is MDHEN, CDR2 SYDVKM, per germline. This CDR3 comprises 16 residues. CDR3 sequence: CASSLASGGTYNEQFF. The CDR3 coding sequence is TGTGCCAGCAGTTTGGCCAGCGGGGGCACCTACAATGAGCAGTTCTTC.

V is TRBV5-1 and J is TRBJ2-3; 11 nucleotides align to TRBD2. The CDR3 loop spans 16 amino acids. The germline gives CDR1 SGHRS, CDR2 YFSETQ. With 4 bases clipped from V and 2 bases from J, the junction kept 6 bases outside the gene matches. The CDR3 nucleotides are TGCGCCAGCAGCCCCGGACTAGCGGGCATCACAGATACGCAGTATTTT. Encoded protein: CASSPGLAGITDTQYF.

In its sample, this clone was seen a few times. The chain joins TRBV21-1 to TRBJ1-5; the table gives TRBD1 as D, unverified against the DNA. TRBV21-1 is assigned pseudogene status. This CDR3 is built from 18 residues. The CDR3 region is CASSARTTKTGWGQPQHF. Written as DNA, the CDR3 is TGTGCCAGCAGCGCACGTACCACTAAGACAGGGTGGGGACAGCCCCAGCATTTT.

The rearrangement joins TRBV19 to TRBJ1-5; weak D call: TRBD1 (5 bases). CDR3 length equals 20 residues. Trimming removed 1 base at V and 3 bases at J, with 25 bases between. Looked up from germline, CDR1 is LNHDA and CDR2 is SQIVND (reference sequence). The CDR3 here is CASSIGYLGGRGAYNQPQHF. The CDR3 region has the DNA TGTGCCAGTAGTATAGGATATCTGGGAGGAAGAGGGGCCTACAATCAGCCCCAGCATTTT.

In this sample, this clone turned up once. This chain connects TRBV9 to TRBJ1-3, with D possibly matching TRBD1 (6 bases). Deletions cut 2 bases from V and 10 bases from J, with 19 bases between. This CDR3 spans 15 amino acids. Germline lookup yields CDR1 SGDLS and CDR2 YYNGEE. The CDR3 region has the DNA TGTGCCAGCAGCGTCACCGAGACAGGCCACTCTACCATATATTTT. Amino acid sequence: CASSVTETGHSTIYF.

This chain joins TRBV30 and TRBJ2-1, with 7 bases lining up with TRBD1. The CDR3 is made up of 13 amino acids. Germline V gives CDR1 GTSNPN, CDR2 SVGIG (reference sequence). V lost 8 bases to trimming and J lost 4 bases; unmatched junction nucleotides: 8. The CDR3 here is CAGQASGYNEQFF. The CDR3 DNA reads as TGTGCCGGACAGGCATCGGGATACAATGAGCAGTTCTTC.

This rearrangement joins TRBV7-8 to TRBJ2-7; D is undetermined. Trimming pared 0 bases from V and 6 bases from J, leaving 12 bases between. Looked up from germline, CDR1 is SGHVS and CDR2 is FQNEAQ. The CDR3 totals 14 residues. The CDR3 loop reads CASSLAGFRAEQYF. CDR3 sequence (DNA): TGTGCCAGCAGCTTAGCGGGGTTTCGAGCCGAGCAGTACTTC.

This rearrangement joins TRBV5-1 to TRBJ2-5; D may be TRBD1 (5 bases). V lost 7 bases and J 2 bases, leaving 18 bases between the germline ends. This CDR3 contains 15 residues. Germline lookup yields CDR1 SGHRS and CDR2 YFSETQ. CDR3 loop: CASAKGSSEQETQYF. The CDR3 DNA reads as TGCGCCAGCGCCAAGGGGTCCTCGGAGCAAGAGACCCAGTACTTC.

Here the CDR3 DNA reads TGCGCCAGCAGCCCCACGGGGCGTACCTACAATGAGCAGTTCTTC. It encodes CASSPTGRTYNEQFF. This chain uses TRBV5-1 with TRBJ2-1; D tentatively reads TRBD1 or TRBD2 (5 bases each). Trimming shortened V by 4 bases and J by 2 bases, and 13 bases separated the two germline ends. Germline-derived CDR1 and CDR2 are SGHRS and YFSETQ. This CDR3 has 15 amino acids.

The V gene is TRBV7-9, the J gene TRBJ2-1, with TRBD2 matching over 12 bases. The CDR3 consists of 18 residues. V shed 5 bases and J 0 bases; nucleotides not matched to a gene: 8. Germline CDR1 is SEHNR and CDR2 is FQNEAQ (reference sequence). The CDR3 sequence is CASSHRTSGASSYNEQFF. Written as DNA, the CDR3 is TGTGCCAGCAGCCACCGGACTAGCGGGGCGAGCTCCTACAATGAGCAGTTCTTC.

The V and J genes are TRBV6-5 and TRBJ1-3; D is uncertain. CDR1 and CDR2 from the germline V gene are MNHEY and SVGAGI. The CDR3 totals 14 residues. V lost 1 base and J 2 bases, leaving 6 bases between the germline ends. The CDR3 DNA reads TGTGCCAGCAGTTACTACGGGACTGGAAACACCATATATTTT. Protein: CASSYYGTGNTIYF.

On this clone: This sample includes further DNA sequences coding for the same CDR3. The V call is TRBV18, the J call TRBJ1-5; 8 nucleotides align to TRBD1. V lost 2 bases, J lost 5 bases, and 2 bases stayed unmatched. The length of the CDR3 is 14 residues. In germline, CDR1 is KGHSH, CDR2 LQKENI. The CDR3 region is CASSPGTGDQPQHF. The DNA for the CDR3 is TGTGCCAGCTCACCAGGGACAGGAGATCAGCCCCAGCATTTT.